A single sample gave rise to the 32 T cell receptor beta chains below, sequenced in a study of blood T cell repertoires in COVID-19. Method: immunoSEQ multiplex PCR; TCRdb's copy keeps in-frame clones and lacks some. Altogether 200,000 to 250,000 clones are present, about four fifths being singletons, with the ten largest covering 7.5%. The sample was peripheral blood. The source is a woman aged 80 or over with COVID-19, enrolled during active disease.

The gene calls are TRBV12-2 and TRBJ1-2; the table's D gene call, TRBD1, was not cross checked with the DNA. TRBV12-2 represents a pseudogene. The CDR3 length is 16 residues. The CDR3 reads CASRHGTGAILYGYTF. The CDR3 nucleotides are TGTGCAAGTCGACACGGGACAGGGGCGATCCTTTATGGCTACACCTTC.

The gene calls are TRBV4-3 and TRBJ1-6; D is unclear. The germline CDR1 and CDR2 sequences are LGHNA and YSLEER. With 3 bases removed from V and 5 bases from J, the gap between germline ends came to 8 bases. There are 14 residues in the CDR3. The CDR3 here is CASSQGRDNSPLHF. In nucleotides, the CDR3 is TGCGCCAGCAGCCAGGGCAGAGATAATTCACCCCTCCACTTT.

The chain carries TRBV30 and TRBJ2-3; a possible D gene is TRBD2 (6 bases). CDR3 length equals 14 residues. Germline-derived CDR1 and CDR2 are GTSNPN and SVGIG (reference sequence). Between the trimmed V and J ends, which lost 7 bases and 2 bases, there was a span of 16 bases. CDR3 region: CASLEAGTTDTQYF. CDR3 DNA sequence: TGTGCCTCCCTAGAGGCGGGAACCACAGATACGCAGTATTTT. The whole variable domain, filled in from reference TRBV30 and TRBJ2-3, reads SQTIHQWPATLVQPVGSPLSLECTVEGTSNPNLYWYRQAAGRGLQLLFYSVGIGQISSEVPQNLSASRPQDRQFILSSKKLLLSDSGFYLCASLEAGTTDTQYFGPGTRLTVL.

The chain is built from TRBV18 and TRBJ1-5, with D unresolved. The ends were cut back, 2 bases at V and 4 bases at J, with 9 bases in the middle. The CDR3 spans 14 residues. CDR1 KGHSH and CDR2 LQKENI come from the germline V gene. The CDR3 loop reads CASSPYGRNQPQHF. DNA for the CDR3: TGTGCCAGCTCACCATACGGGAGAAATCAGCCCCAGCATTTT.

V is TRBV28 and J is TRBJ1-2; TRBD1 matches 9 bases. V shed 6 bases, J shed 7 bases, and the junction held 9 bases outside the gene matches. The CDR3 extends over 14 amino acids. Germline values: CDR1 MDHEN, CDR2 SYDVKM. The CDR3 here is CASRPGQGGGGYTF. CDR3 nucleotide sequence: TGTGCCAGCAGGCCGGGACAGGGTGGGGGTGGCTACACCTTC.

In this sample, this clone turned up a few times. This sequence joins TRBV7-2 and TRBJ2-7; D ambiguous. This CDR3 comprises 14 residues. V was shortened by 1 base and J by 0 bases, with 7 bases between the two germline ends. The germline V gene has CDR1 SGHTA and CDR2 FQGNSA. As DNA, the CDR3 is TGTGCCAGCAGCTTAGACAGTGGCTCCTACGAGCAGTACTTC. Its protein is CASSLDSGSYEQYF. Looking up the rest from reference TRBV7-2 and TRBJ2-7 gives the full variable domain: GAGVSQSPSNKVTEKGKDVELRCDPISGHTALYWYRQSLGQGLEFLIYFQGNSAPDKSGLPSDRFSAERTGGSVSTLTIQRTQQEDSAVYLCASSLDSGSYEQYFGPGTRLTVT.

The chain combines TRBV7-6 with TRBJ2-2; maybe TRBD1 (6 bases). Germline V lookup: CDR1 SGHVS, CDR2 FNYEAQ. Trimming removed 5 bases at V and 6 bases at J, with 19 bases between. There are 16 residues in the CDR3. The CDR3 sequence: CASSPGTRRVAGELFF. Here the CDR3 DNA reads TGTGCCAGCAGCCCAGGGACACGCAGGGTGGCCGGGGAGCTGTTTTTT. Full variable domain (missing parts from reference TRBV7-6 and TRBJ2-2): GAGVSQSPRYKVTKRGQDVALRCDPISGHVSLYWYRQALGQGPEFLTYFNYEAQQDKSGLPNDRFSAERPEGSISTLTIQRTEQRDSAMYRCASSPGTRRVAGELFFGEGSRLTVL.

The V gene is TRBV2, the J gene TRBJ1-4; TRBD1 is a possible D gene (5 bases). The CDR3 totals 12 residues. V lost 6 bases and J lost 5, with 7 bases in between. CDR1 SNHLY and CDR2 FYNNEI come from the germline V gene. The CDR3 nucleotides are TGTGCCAGCAGGACAGTCAATGAAAAACTGTTTTTT. It yields the protein CASRTVNEKLFF. Using reference TRBV2 and TRBJ1-4 for the parts outside the CDR3, the full variable domain is EPEVTQTPSHQVTQMGQEVILRCVPISNHLYFYWYRQILGQKVEFLVSFYNNEISEKSEIFDDQFSVERPDGSNFTLKIRSTKLEDSAMYFCASRTVNEKLFFGSGTQLSVL.

The genes are TRBV6-5 and TRBJ2-3; 7 bases are a match to TRBD1. The V gene end was trimmed by 6 bases and the J gene end by 2 bases; junction bases not matched to a gene: 5. The CDR3 runs 14 residues. CDR1 MNHEY and CDR2 SVGAGI come from the germline V gene. CDR3 DNA sequence: TGTGCCAGCAGGCTACAGGGGACCACAGATACGCAGTATTTT. Translation gives CASRLQGTTDTQYF.

The chain joins TRBV10-3 to TRBJ2-2, with 8 bases fitting TRBD1. The germline V gene has CDR1 ENHRY and CDR2 SYGVKD. After removal of 8 bases from V and 2 bases from J, the junction contained 4 bases not matched to a gene. The CDR3 spans 14 residues. The CDR3 spells CAILDRGNTGELFF. DNA for the CDR3: TGTGCCATCCTCGACAGGGGTAACACCGGGGAGCTGTTTTTT.

In its sample, this clone was seen once. The chain joins TRBV3-1 (or the pseudogene TRBV3-2) to TRBJ1-5, with D perhaps matching TRBD1 (6 bases). V lost 4 bases to trimming and J lost 0 bases, with 10 bases between them. The CDR3 runs to 15 residues. Germline-derived CDR1 and CDR2 are LGHDT and YNNKEL (reference sequence). CDR3 sequence: CASSPGHNSNQPQHF. The DNA for the CDR3 is TGTGCCAGCAGCCCGGGACACAATAGCAATCAGCCCCAGCATTTT.

This chain joins TRBV11-2 and TRBJ2-3; 9 nucleotides match TRBD2. Germline CDR1 is SGHAT and CDR2 is FQNNGV. The trim removed 2 bases at V and 3 bases at J, leaving 3 bases unmatched. This CDR3 has 15 amino acids. This CDR3 is CASSLSGRITDTQYF. For the CDR3, the DNA is TGTGCCAGCAGCTTAAGCGGGAGGATAACAGATACGCAGTATTTT.

Only one count was recorded for this clone. The rearrangement links TRBV7-9 to TRBJ1-2; D gene unclear. Per germline, CDR1 SEHNR and CDR2 FQNEAQ (reference sequence). Between the trimmed V and J ends, which lost 3 bases and 4 bases, there was a span of 6 bases. CDR3 length: 12 amino acids. CDR3 amino acids: CASSLEVYGYTF. The DNA for the CDR3 is TGTGCCAGCAGCTTGGAGGTCTATGGCTACACCTTC.

In this sample, this clone turned up a few times. The chain is built from TRBV18 and TRBJ1-2; 7 bases align to TRBD1. This CDR3 contains 16 residues. The germline V gene has CDR1 KGHSH and CDR2 LQKENI. V gave up 3 bases and J gave up 6 bases; unmatched junction bases: 13. The CDR3 nucleotides read TGTGCCAGCTCACCTCTCACGACAGGGCGGCTTAATGGCTACACCTTC. It yields the protein CASSPLTTGRLNGYTF.

The J gene is TRBJ1-4, the V gene TRBV29-1; no reliable D call. The V gene's germline CDR1 is SQVTM and CDR2 ANQGSEA. CDR3 length: 12 residues. Trimming shortened V by 7 bases and J by 10 bases, and 16 bases separated the two germline ends. The CDR3 region is CSAFNGGGKLFF. The CDR3 nucleotides are TGCAGCGCTTTTAATGGAGGTGGAAAACTGTTTTTT.

The genes are TRBV18 and TRBJ1-2; D uncertain. The V gene's germline CDR1 is KGHSH and CDR2 LQKENI. With 5 bases removed from V and 0 bases from J, the gap between germline ends came to 10 bases. The CDR3 is made up of 14 amino acids. CDR3 sequence reads: CASSEGGANYGYTF. The CDR3 region has the DNA TGTGCCAGCTCAGAGGGTGGAGCTAACTATGGCTACACCTTC.

The genes are TRBV19 and TRBJ1-1; 8 bases match TRBD1. The CDR3 extends over 14 amino acids. The J segment lost 6 bases and the V segment lost 5 bases, leaving 8 bases of the junction unmatched. Germline lookup yields CDR1 LNHDA and CDR2 SQIVND (reference sequence). The CDR3 DNA reads as TGTGCCAGTAGTTTCACAGGGGGGGTCGCTGAAGCTTTCTTT. This codes for CASSFTGGVAEAFF.

Here the CDR3 reads CASSLRTGGSSTDTQYF. The DNA for the CDR3 is TGTGCCAGCAGCTTACGTACAGGGGGGAGTAGCACAGATACGCAGTATTTT. The gene calls are TRBV7-2 and TRBJ2-3, with 8 bases that match TRBD1. The CDR3 has 17 residues. V trimming: 2 bases; J trimming: 0 bases; junction bases outside the gene matches: 7. Per germline, CDR1 SGHTA and CDR2 FQGNSA.

This clone appeared a few times. CDR3 loop: CASRYFNRTGALSCSYNSPLHF. The CDR3 coding sequence is TGTGCCAGCAGATATTTCAATCGGACAGGGGCGTTGTCTTGCTCCTATAATTCACCCCTCCACTTT. This chain uses TRBV6-7 with TRBJ1-6; 9 bases align to TRBD1. TRBV6-7 belongs to the ORF category, with a function that is uncertain. V shed 6 bases, J shed 0 bases, and the junction held 21 bases outside the gene matches. The CDR3 spans 22 residues.

The rearrangement links TRBV15 to TRBJ2-7, with TRBD1 identical over 8 bases. The CDR3 spans 17 residues. The trim removed 0 bases at V and 0 bases at J, leaving 7 bases unmatched. Germline V gene lookup returns CDR1 LNHNV and CDR2 YYDKDF (reference sequence). CDR3 in DNA: TGTGCCACCAGCAGAGACGGACAGGGCGATTTCTCCTACGAGCAGTACTTC. Its translation is CATSRDGQGDFSYEQYF.

This chain connects TRBV7-2 to TRBJ1-1; no clear D gene. The CDR3 runs to 11 residues. The V end lost 2 bases, the J end lost 5 bases, and 3 bases lay between the germline ends. Germline V lookup: CDR1 SGHTA, CDR2 FQGNSA. The CDR3 here is CASSLITEAFF. The DNA for the CDR3 is TGTGCCAGCAGCTTAATAACTGAAGCTTTCTTT.

This chain joins TRBV27 and TRBJ2-6, with 9 nucleotides matching TRBD1. V trimming: 6 bases; J trimming: 2 bases; junction bases outside the gene matches: 8. Germline V gene lookup returns CDR1 MNHEY and CDR2 SMNVEV (reference sequence). This CDR3 region has 17 residues. The DNA of the CDR3 is TGTGCCAGCAGGAGGACAGGGGAAGTTCCTGGGGCCAACGTCCTGACTTTC. It encodes CASRRTGEVPGANVLTF.

The chain uses TRBV28 and TRBJ2-3, with D possibly matching TRBD2 (5 bases). Trimming removed 7 bases from V and 1 base from J, with 9 bases in between. The length of the CDR3 is 13 residues. CDR1 is MDHEN and CDR2 is SYDVKM in the germline V gene. The CDR3 loop is CASIRERTDTQYF. CDR3 coding DNA: TGTGCCAGCATACGGGAACGCACAGATACGCAGTATTTT.

CDR3 protein: CASSPLERGNTGELFF. CDR3 DNA sequence: TGCGCCAGCAGCCCCCTTGAGCGGGGTAACACCGGGGAGCTGTTTTTT. V and J are TRBV4-1 and TRBJ2-2; 7 positions match TRBD2. Germline lookup yields CDR1 MGHRA and CDR2 YSYEKL. This CDR3 has 16 amino acids. V lost 4 bases, J lost 2 bases, and 7 bases stayed unmatched.

The V call is TRBV7-3, the J call TRBJ2-1; TRBD2 aligns across 9 bases. Trimming removed 3 bases from V and 0 bases from J; junction bases left unmatched: 0. The CDR3 totals 15 residues. The V gene's germline CDR1 is SGHTA and CDR2 FQGTGA. The CDR3 spells CASSFSGGSYNEQFF. The CDR3 DNA reads as TGTGCCAGCAGCTTTAGCGGGGGCTCCTACAATGAGCAGTTCTTC.

The J gene is TRBJ1-2, the V gene TRBV21-1; the tabulated D call, TRBD1, remains unverified against the DNA. TRBV21-1 is a listed pseudogene. The CDR3 consists of 17 residues. In DNA form, the CDR3 reads TGTGCCAGCAGCAAAAGGACAGGGTCCCCTCCTGTCAGGGGCTACACCTTC. Translated, it gives CASSKRTGSPPVRGYTF.

This chain connects TRBV5-1 to TRBJ2-1; maybe TRBD1 (6 bases). This CDR3 region has 16 residues. Germline values: CDR1 SGHRS, CDR2 YFSETQ. The V end lost 4 bases, the J end lost 4 bases, and 18 bases lay between the germline ends. The DNA of the CDR3 is TGCGCCAGCAGCCTATCAGGACAGCCCCGATACAATGAGCAGTTCTTC. This codes for CASSLSGQPRYNEQFF.

This sequence joins TRBV28 and TRBJ2-5; weak D call: TRBD2 (6 bases). V lost 2 bases, J lost 0 bases, and 13 bases lay in between. Germline CDR1 and CDR2: MDHEN and SYDVKM. There are 16 residues in the CDR3. The CDR3 bases are TGTGCCAGCAGTTTAATGGGTCGGGACTACCAAGAGACCCAGTACTTC. Residues: CASSLMGRDYQETQYF. The complete variable domain, with remaining parts taken from reference TRBV28 and TRBJ2-5, reads DVKVTQSSRYLVKRTGEKVFLECVQDMDHENMFWYRQDPGLGLRLIYFSYDVKMKEKGDIPEGYSVSREKKERFSLILESASTNQTSMYLCASSLMGRDYQETQYFGPGTRLLVL.

The CDR3 coding sequence is TGTGCCAGCAGGAGGGGACAGGGTCTCGGCTACGAGCAGTACTTC. This translates into CASRRGQGLGYEQYF. The chain has TRBV11-2 and TRBJ2-7; 9 nucleotides align to TRBD1. Germline V gene data show CDR1 as SGHAT and CDR2 as FQNNGV. The CDR3 consists of 15 residues. V was pared by 6 bases and J by 3 bases, with 9 bases of the junction left unmatched.

The chain employs TRBV5-1 and TRBJ1-4; D gene ambiguous. CDR3 size: 15 residues. V shed 4 bases and J shed 5 bases, with 15 bases lying between them. Germline assignment: CDR1 SGHRS and CDR2 YFSETQ. The CDR3 bases are TGCGCCAGCAGCCCCCCAAGGGAGCCCAATGAAAAACTGTTTTTT. As protein: CASSPPREPNEKLFF.

V gene TRBV28 combines with J gene TRBJ1-3; 8 bases align to TRBD1. Looked up from germline, CDR1 is MDHEN and CDR2 is SYDVKM. After removal of 5 bases from V and 9 bases from J, the junction contained 6 bases not matched to a gene. There are 13 residues in the CDR3. CDR3 DNA: TGTGCCAGCAGTCGGACAGGACAGGGCACCATATATTTT. This encodes CASSRTGQGTIYF.

This chain links TRBV7-3 with TRBJ1-1; D gene uncertain. The germline V gene encodes CDR1 SGHTA and CDR2 FQGTGA. V was cut by 5 bases and J by 8 bases, with 21 bases left in between. CDR3 size: 15 residues. CDR3 DNA: TGTGCCAGCAGCCTCCAAGCCGCCGCGGGGTCCGAAGCTTTCTTT. This sequence encodes CASSLQAAAGSEAFF. The full variable domain, in which reference TRBV7-3 and TRBJ1-1 provide the parts outside the CDR3, is GAGVSQTPSNKVTEKGKYVELRCDPISGHTALYWYRQSLGQGPEFLIYFQGTGAADDSGLPNDRFFAVRPEGSVSTLKIQRTERGDSAVYLCASSLQAAAGSEAFFGQGTRLTVV.